A selection of T cell receptor beta chains follows, all from one sample in a study of PD-1 blockade in classical Hodgkin lymphoma. Assay: immunoSEQ multiplex PCR; the TCRdb copy retains only in-frame clones and omits some. The sample lists some 100,000 clones, around nine tenths seen once, with 2.5% to 3% in the top ten. The sequences come from peripheral blood mononuclear cells (PBMCs), collected at baseline. The receptors stem from a human donor with classical Hodgkin lymphoma. CDR3s include the opening cysteine and the closing phenylalanine or tryptophan. A D gene is named only where the DNA matches it firmly. A clone size is listed for some rows: how often the clone was seen (once, few, many), or a class if it is expanded.

TRBV5-1	-	12	-	TRBJ2-3	CASSATADTQYF	TGCGCCAGCAGCGCGACGGCGGATACGCAGTATTTT
TRBV28	TRBD1	15	-	TRBJ2-2	CASSLGTGGLGELFF	TGTGCCAGCAGTTTGGGGACAGGGGGCTTGGGGGAGCTGTTTTTT
TRBV6-1	-	13	-	TRBJ1-1	CASKAQKNTEAFF	TGTGCCAGCAAGGCGCAGAAGAACACTGAAGCTTTCTTT
TRBV7-9	-	12	once	TRBJ2-7	CASSLAEYEQYF	TGTGCCAGCAGCTTAGCTGAGTACGAGCAGTACTTC
TRBV15	-	18	-	TRBJ1-1	CATSEDPHTGALDTEAFF	TGTGCCACCAGCGAGGACCCACACACCGGGGCACTTGATACTGAAGCTTTCTTT
TRBV30	-	12	-	TRBJ1-1	CARYSPNTEAFF	TGTGCCAGGTACAGTCCGAACACTGAAGCTTTCTTT
TRBV15	-	13	-	TRBJ1-2	CATSREQVRRLDF	TGTGCCACCAGCAGAGAACAAGTACGGCGGCTGGACTTC
TRBV27	-	15	-	TRBJ2-3	CASSFEGRRTDTQYF	TGTGCCAGCAGTTTCGAGGGCCGGAGGACAGATACGCAGTATTTT
TRBV18	-	15	-	TRBJ1-3	CASSPRQEDRNTIYF	TGTGCCAGCTCACCCCGACAGGAAGATAGAAACACCATATATTTT
TRBV28	-	11	-	TRBJ2-1	CASSLFDEQFF	TGTGCCAGCAGTTTATTCGATGAGCAGTTCTTC
TRBV7-9	TRBD2	16	-	TRBJ2-3	CASSLVPGLWADTQYF	TGTGCCAGCAGCTTAGTTCCGGGACTATGGGCAGATACGCAGTATTTT
TRBV7-2	-	14	once	TRBJ2-3	CASSLRRYTDTQYF	TGTGCCAGCAGCTTAAGGAGATACACAGATACGCAGTATTTT
TRBV10-1	-	15	-	TRBJ2-3	CASSGKGIATDTQYF	TGCGCCAGCAGTGGCAAAGGGATCGCCACAGATACGCAGTATTTT
TRBV2	TRBD1	13	-	TRBJ2-7	CASIGQGSYEQYF	TGTGCCAGCATTGGACAGGGCTCCTACGAGCAGTACTTC
TRBV14	TRBD1	15	few	TRBJ1-1	CASSQVRGTNTEAFF	TGTGCCAGCAGCCAAGTCAGGGGGACGAACACTGAAGCTTTCTTT
TRBV19	-	14	-	TRBJ1-2	CASNGLGVTYGYTF	TGTGCCAGTAACGGCCTTGGAGTTACCTATGGCTACACCTTC
TRBV5-1	TRBD1	16	-	TRBJ1-2	CASRPGQGVLFYGYTF	TGCGCCAGCAGACCGGGACAGGGGGTTCTATTTTATGGCTACACCTTC
TRBV30	-	13	-	TRBJ1-5	CAWNRGINQPQHF	TGTGCCTGGAACCGGGGCATCAATCAGCCCCAGCATTTT
TRBV29-1	TRBD1	13	few	TRBJ1-1	CSVIQGAHTEAFF	TGCAGCGTGATACAGGGGGCGCACACTGAAGCTTTCTTT
TRBV13	-	12	-	TRBJ1-1	CASSVAGVRTFF	TGTGCCAGCAGCGTAGCTGGGGTGAGAACTTTCTTT
TRBV19	-	13	-	TRBJ1-2	CASSIVRGVDYTF	TGTGCCAGTAGTATTGTCAGGGGAGTCGACTACACCTTC
TRBV7-9	-	16	-	TRBJ2-1	CASSPTMRLDYNEQFF	TGTGCCAGCAGCCCCACAATGAGACTAGACTACAATGAGCAGTTCTTC
TRBV27	-	14	-	TRBJ2-7	CASSLDRGGNEQYF	TGTGCCAGCAGTTTAGATAGGGGAGGAAACGAGCAGTACTTC
TRBV7-9	TRBD2	13	once	TRBJ2-4	CASSSPGGDIQYF	TGTGCCAGCAGCTCCCCGGGGGGGGACATTCAGTACTTC
TRBV27	-	17	-	TRBJ1-4	CASKHWDYRGRSEKLFF	TGTGCCAGCAAACACTGGGATTATAGGGGTCGGAGTGAAAAACTGTTTTTT
TRBV6-5	-	14	-	TRBJ2-7	CASSLTGRVYEQYF	TGTGCCAGCAGTCTTACCGGCAGGGTGTACGAGCAGTACTTC
TRBV6-5	TRBD1	14	-	TRBJ1-5	CASSPGTGYWPQHF	TGTGCCAGCAGTCCCGGGACAGGGTATTGGCCCCAGCATTTT
TRBV28	TRBD1	17	-	TRBJ2-2	CASTNPEWDRGTGELFF	TGTGCCAGCACCAATCCCGAGTGGGACAGAGGGACCGGGGAGCTGTTTTTT
TRBV15	TRBD1	17	once	TRBJ2-3	CATSREIKTGSEDTQYF	TGTGCCACCAGCAGAGAAATAAAGACAGGGTCCGAAGATACGCAGTATTTT
TRBV2	-	11	-	TRBJ2-7	CAIRDLREQYF	TGTGCCATCCGGGACTTACGGGAGCAGTACTTC
TRBV4-1	-	18	-	TRBJ2-5	CASSQTYSETGVQETQYF	TGCGCCAGCAGCCAAACTTACTCCGAGACAGGCGTCCAAGAGACCCAGTACTTC
TRBV4-1	TRBD1	15	once	TRBJ2-7	CASSQVGTGSNEQYF	TGCGCCAGCAGCCAAGTGGGGACAGGGTCCAACGAGCAGTACTTC
TRBV5-4	-	15	-	TRBJ2-2	CASSLASGTSGELFF	TGTGCCAGCAGCTTGGCCAGCGGGACATCCGGGGAGCTGTTTTTT
TRBV5-1	TRBD1	17	-	TRBJ2-1	CASSWGTTGGAYNEQFF	TGCGCCAGCAGCTGGGGGACGACAGGGGGCGCCTACAATGAGCAGTTCTTC
TRBV7-8	-	20	once	TRBJ1-2	CASSTPGSVPSSIKIYGYTF	TGTGCCAGCAGCACCCCGGGATCCGTTCCAAGTAGCATCAAAATCTATGGCTACACCTTC
TRBV18	-	15	once	TRBJ1-1	CASSPTGSGNTEAFF	TGTGCCAGCTCACCCACAGGGTCGGGGAACACTGAAGCTTTCTTT
TRBV19	TRBD2	14	-	TRBJ2-2	CASTGTRNTGELFF	TGTGCCAGTACTGGGACTAGGAACACCGGGGAGCTGTTTTTT
TRBV7-9	-	17	-	TRBJ2-1	CASSPPLRGGLYNEQFF	TGTGCCAGCAGCCCACCATTAAGAGGCGGGCTCTACAATGAGCAGTTCTTC
TRBV27	-	14	-	TRBJ2-5	CASSLYPGQETQYF	TGTGCCAGCAGTTTATATCCAGGACAAGAGACCCAGTACTTC
TRBV5-1	-	15	-	TRBJ2-7	CASSLADALSYEQYF	TGCGCCAGCAGCTTGGCTGACGCTCTCTCCTACGAGCAGTACTTC
TRBV6-1	TRBD2	14	-	TRBJ2-3	CASRPRTSGDTQYF	TGTGCCAGCAGACCTAGGACTAGCGGGGATACGCAGTATTTT
TRBV2	TRBD1	16	-	TRBJ2-7	CASTPPGGRGSYEQYF	TGTGCCAGCACCCCGCCAGGGGGCAGGGGATCCTACGAGCAGTACTTC
TRBV13	-	19	-	TRBJ2-3	CASSSSVGGHAYKADTQYF	TGTGCCAGCAGCTCGTCCGTGGGGGGGCACGCGTATAAGGCAGATACGCAGTATTTT
TRBV30	-	11	-	TRBJ2-4	CAWGNENIQYF	TGTGCCTGGGGTAATGAAAACATTCAGTACTTC
TRBV30	-	13	-	TRBJ1-2	CAWSVARVEGYTF	TGTGCCTGGAGTGTAGCCCGGGTCGAAGGCTACACCTTC
TRBV18	TRBD1	19	-	TRBJ2-1	CASSLWLDRGPGSGNEQFF	TGTGCCAGCTCACTTTGGTTGGACAGGGGCCCTGGGTCCGGCAATGAGCAGTTCTTC
TRBV9	TRBD2	17	-	TRBJ2-1	CASSVVAGRANGNEQFF	TGTGCCAGCAGCGTAGTAGCGGGGAGGGCTAATGGCAATGAGCAGTTCTTC